The 9 T cell receptor beta chains in this list originate from one sample, sequenced in a study of CD8+CD57+ T cells in acquired aplastic anemia. Flow cytometry had shown expanded CD8+CD57+ cells in the patients chosen for sequencing. Investigators profiled TCR beta VDJ and CDR3 from genomic DNA template. MiXCR, applied by TCRdb to the reads, yields one record per CDR3 protein. The sample includes 250,000 or so distinct CDR3 sequences, around 45% seen only once; the top ten take 6.5% to 8%. Sequenced: sorted CD4+, CD8+, or CD8+CD57+ T cells (not recorded which) from PBMCs. Every receptor here comes from a human donor with aplastic anemia.

This clonotype was recorded only once. One junction end disagrees with the germline gene, perhaps due to a read error. The chain joins TRBV9 to TRBJ2-2; 8 bases are a match to TRBD2. The CDR3 is made up of 14 amino acids. Germline V gene sequence: CDR1 SGDLS, CDR2 YYNGEE. The CDR3: CASSLAGGSGELFF. The CDR3, as DNA: TGCGCCAGCAGCTTGGCGGGGGGAAGCGGGGAGCTGTTTTTT.

In the case of this clonotype: A much larger clone sits a single nucleotide away, making a read error possible. The rearrangement joins TRBV7-9 to TRBJ2-7; no reliable D call. The CDR3 is made up of 12 amino acids. The germline V gene encodes CDR1 SEHNR and CDR2 FQNEAQ (reference sequence). CDR3 in DNA: TGTGCCGGCAGTCCTCTAGTCCAAGAGCAGTACTTC. It yields the protein CAGSPLVQEQYF.

This clonotype was detected many times. The chain joins TRBV2 to TRBJ1-1, with no clear D. The germline V gene encodes CDR1 SNHLY and CDR2 FYNNEI. The CDR3 is made up of 11 amino acids. V was clipped by 7 bases and J by 6 bases, with 9 bases between them. The DNA for the CDR3 is TGTGCCAGCATCGGGAGGGCTGAAGCTTTCTTT. It translates to CASIGRAEAFF.

This clonotype was seen more than once but under ten times. V usage is TRBV13 and J usage is TRBJ1-1; no definite D call. Trimming stripped 5 bases from V and 2 bases from J, with 12 bases between. CDR1 and CDR2 (germline): PRHDT, FYEKMQ (reference sequence). CDR3 length: 14 amino acids. CDR3 protein: CASSLADGNTEAFF. As DNA, the CDR3 is TGTGCCAGCAGCCTAGCGGACGGAAACACTGAAGCTTTCTTT.

Many counts were recorded for this clonotype. V and J are TRBV2 and TRBJ2-7; unclear D gene. V lost 10 bases and J 4 bases, leaving 8 bases between the germline ends. The germline gives CDR1 SNHLY, CDR2 FYNNEI. The CDR3 contains 10 residues. The DNA of the CDR3 is TGTGCCACCCAGACGTACGAGCAGTACTTC. It codes for CATQTYEQYF. Drawing the rest from reference TRBV2 and TRBJ2-7, the complete variable domain is EPEVTQTPSHQVTQMGQEVILRCVPISNHLYFYWYRQILGQKVEFLVSFYNNEISEKSEIFDDQFSVERPDGSNFTLKIRSTKLEDSAMYFCATQTYEQYFGPGTRLTVT.

As to this clonotype: This CDR3 fails to terminate in the conserved phenylalanine or tryptophan, so it likely reflects a read error. This chain joins TRBV7-7 and TRBJ1-5; perhaps TRBD1 as D (6 bases). The CDR3 contains 14 residues. Germline V lookup: CDR1 SSHAT, CDR2 FNYEAQ (reference sequence). CDR3: CASSSFQGFQPQHS. The CDR3 DNA reads TGTGCTAGCAGCTCCTTCCAGGGGTTTCAGCCCCAGCATTCT.

This clonotype was observed a handful of times. A read error may be the cause here, since a much bigger clone is one base away. V gene TRBV28 combines with J gene TRBJ2-5; either TRBD1 or TRBD2 may supply D (5 bases each). Looked up from germline, CDR1 is MDHEN and CDR2 is SYDVKM. Trimming removed 6 bases at V and 4 bases at J, with 18 bases between. CDR3 size: 15 residues. The CDR3 nucleotides read TGTGCCAGCAGGGCGCCAGAGGGGATGGTAGAGACCCAGTACTTC. Amino acids: CASRAPEGMVETQYF.

About this clonotype itself: A read error is likely, as this CDR3 ends without the conserved phenylalanine or tryptophan. No DNA is shown, since the ends of the CDR3 on it are uncertain; the CDR3 is the one TCRdb lists. CDR3 in amino acids: CASQGQVY. The chain couples TRBV2 to TRBJ1-1; TRBD1 was called by the table and not checked on the DNA. Germline CDR1 SNHLY, CDR2 FYNNEI. A total of 8 residues make up the CDR3, ends included.

This chain links TRBV7-2 with TRBJ1-5, with 10 nucleotides matching TRBD1. The CDR3 sequence is 15 residues long. CDR1 and CDR2 from the germline V gene are SGHTA and FQGNSA. The V segment lost 5 bases and the J segment 6 bases; nucleotides outside the gene matches: 7. CDR3 sequence reads: CASSQGGTGVQPQHF. As DNA, the CDR3 is TGTGCCAGCAGCCAAGGGGGGACAGGGGTTCAGCCCCAGCATTTT.